The clone carrying this TCR beta chain has ten or more counts. The CDR3 is 16 amino acids. V lost 6 bases to trimming and J lost 4 bases, with 19 bases between them. Germline V gene lookup returns CDR1 MDHEN and CDR2 SYDVKM. Amplification yielded TCR beta CDR3 regions, with RNA transcripts as the source. The HTBI primer set drove a first-round RT-PCR of the TCR CDR3. TCRdb fed the multiplex PCR reads into MiXCR, producing one record per CDR3 protein. The sample holds around 270,000 distinct CDR3 sequences, roughly 19% seen once. The sample belongs to a study of T cells in Graves' hyperthyroidism and ophthalmopathy. Diagnostic decisions used clinical symptoms, serum thyroxine and TRAb, thyroid ultrasound and orbital computed tomography.

This clonotype was obtained from a man aged 45 to 65 with Graves' ophthalmopathy. J is TRBJ2-1 and V is TRBV28; a weak D match, TRBD2 (5 bases). Sequenced: blood. CDR3 region: CASSPLRAPLYNEQFF. CDR3 nucleotide sequence: TGTGCCAGCAGCCCTTTGCGGGCGCCGTTATACAATGAGCAGTTCTTC.